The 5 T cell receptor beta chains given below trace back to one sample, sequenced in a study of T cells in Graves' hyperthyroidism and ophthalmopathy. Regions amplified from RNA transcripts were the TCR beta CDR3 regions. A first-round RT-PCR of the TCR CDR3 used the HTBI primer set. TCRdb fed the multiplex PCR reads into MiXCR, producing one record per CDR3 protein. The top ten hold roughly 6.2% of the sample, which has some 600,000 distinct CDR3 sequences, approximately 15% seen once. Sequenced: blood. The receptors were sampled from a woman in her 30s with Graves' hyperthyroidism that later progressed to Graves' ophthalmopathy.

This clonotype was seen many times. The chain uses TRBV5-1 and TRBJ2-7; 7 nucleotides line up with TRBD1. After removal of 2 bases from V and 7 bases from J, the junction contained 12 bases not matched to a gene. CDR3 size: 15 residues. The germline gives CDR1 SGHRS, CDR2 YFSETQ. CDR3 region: CASSFQTSGTEEQYF. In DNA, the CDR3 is TGCGCCAGCAGCTTTCAAACGTCCGGGACAGAGGAGCAGTACTTC. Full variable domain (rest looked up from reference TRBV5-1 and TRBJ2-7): KAGVTQTPRYLIKTRGQQVTLSCSPISGHRSVSWYQQTPGQGLQFLFEYFSETQRNKGNFPGRFSGRQFSNSRSEMNVSTLELGDSALYLCASSFQTSGTEEQYFGPGTRLTVT.

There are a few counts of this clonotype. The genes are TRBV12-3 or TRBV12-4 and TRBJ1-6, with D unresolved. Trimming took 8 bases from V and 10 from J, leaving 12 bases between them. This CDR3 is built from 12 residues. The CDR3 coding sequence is TGTGCCAGCGGTGTGGCCTGGTCACCCCTCCACTTT. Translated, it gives CASGVAWSPLHF.

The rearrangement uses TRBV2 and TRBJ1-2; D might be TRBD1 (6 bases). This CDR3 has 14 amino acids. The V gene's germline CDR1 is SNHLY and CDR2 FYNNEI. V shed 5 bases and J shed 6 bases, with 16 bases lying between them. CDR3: CASSKQQGGHGYTF. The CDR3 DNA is TGTGCCAGCAGTAAACAACAGGGAGGGCATGGCTACACCTTC. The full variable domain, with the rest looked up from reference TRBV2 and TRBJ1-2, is EPEVTQTPSHQVTQMGQEVILRCVPISNHLYFYWYRQILGQKVEFLVSFYNNEISEKSEIFDDQFSVERPDGSNFTLKIRSTKLEDSAMYFCASSKQQGGHGYTFGSGTRLTVV.

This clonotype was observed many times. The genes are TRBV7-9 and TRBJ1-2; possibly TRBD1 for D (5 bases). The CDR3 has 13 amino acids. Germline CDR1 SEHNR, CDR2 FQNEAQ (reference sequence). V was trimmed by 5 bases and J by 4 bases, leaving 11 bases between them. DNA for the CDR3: TGTGCCAGCAGCCGAAGGGGCTTCTATGGCTACACCTTC. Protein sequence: CASSRRGFYGYTF.

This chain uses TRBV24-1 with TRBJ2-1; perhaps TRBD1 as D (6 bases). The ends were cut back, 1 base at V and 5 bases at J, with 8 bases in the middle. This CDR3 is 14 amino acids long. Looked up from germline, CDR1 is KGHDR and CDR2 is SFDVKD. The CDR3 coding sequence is TGTGCCACCAGTGATTTTAGACAGGACAATGAGCAGTTCTTC. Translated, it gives CATSDFRQDNEQFF.